These 3 T cell receptor beta chains originate from one sample sequenced in a study of Ad26.COV2.S vaccination and SARS-CoV-2 variants. TCRdb keeps only in-frame clones here, not all; method: immunoSEQ multiplex PCR. The top ten hold more than 1.5% of the sample, which has 440,000 or so clones, 80% to 90% seen once. Treatment specified: about 20 received Ad26.COV2.S at low or high dose, single or two shots; five or six received placebo; per-sample allocation not given. After the first vaccine or placebo injection, samples were drawn on day 63. Sequenced material: peripheral blood, taken in a trial of Ad26.COV2.S vaccine versus placebo. The source of these receptors is a person aged 18-60 years who received the Ad26.COV2.S COVID-19 vaccine or a placebo.

The rearrangement links TRBV24-1 to TRBJ2-2, with TRBD2 as a possible D gene (5 bases). The V gene lost 4 bases and the J gene lost 0 bases, with 14 bases spanning the gap. The CDR3 covers 17 residues. CDR1 is KGHDR and CDR2 is SFDVKD in the germline V gene. For the CDR3, the DNA is TGTGCCACCAGTGAGCCGCCTAGCACTGCGAACACCGGGGAGCTGTTTTTT. It encodes CATSEPPSTANTGELFF.

The chain joins TRBV4-3 to TRBJ1-1; weak D call: TRBD1 (5 bases). V dropped 0 bases and J dropped 4 bases, with 21 bases sitting between them. The CDR3 contains 18 residues. CDR1 LGHNA and CDR2 YSLEER come from the germline V gene. CDR3 loop: CASSQDGAGLRLGTEAFF. The DNA of the CDR3 is TGCGCCAGCAGCCAAGATGGGGCAGGTTTACGCTTAGGCACTGAAGCTTTCTTT.

V usage is TRBV5-4 and J usage is TRBJ2-7; 9 nucleotides align to TRBD1. Germline V gene lookup returns CDR1 SGHNT and CDR2 YYREEE (reference sequence). Unmatched junction bases numbered 4, after V lost 3 bases and J lost 0 bases. The CDR3 has 15 residues. In DNA, the CDR3 is TGTGCCAGCAGCTACGGACAGGGGCGCTCCTACGAGCAGTACTTC. This codes for CASSYGQGRSYEQYF.